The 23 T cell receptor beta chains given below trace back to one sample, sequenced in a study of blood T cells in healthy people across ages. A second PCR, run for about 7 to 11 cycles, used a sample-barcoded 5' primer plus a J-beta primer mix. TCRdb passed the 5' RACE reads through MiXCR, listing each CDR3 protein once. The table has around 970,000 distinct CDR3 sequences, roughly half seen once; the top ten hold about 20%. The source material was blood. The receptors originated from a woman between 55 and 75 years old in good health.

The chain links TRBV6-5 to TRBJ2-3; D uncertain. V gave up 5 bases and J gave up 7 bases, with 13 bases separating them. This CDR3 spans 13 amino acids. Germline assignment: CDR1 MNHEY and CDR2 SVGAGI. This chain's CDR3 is CASSLGLSYTQYF. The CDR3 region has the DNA TGTGCCAGCAGTCTTGGGCTTAGCTATACGCAGTATTTT.

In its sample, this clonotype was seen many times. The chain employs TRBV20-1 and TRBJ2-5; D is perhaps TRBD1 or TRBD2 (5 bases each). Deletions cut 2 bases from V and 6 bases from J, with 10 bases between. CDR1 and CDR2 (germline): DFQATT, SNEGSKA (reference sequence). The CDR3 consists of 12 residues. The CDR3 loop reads CSARYEGKTQYF. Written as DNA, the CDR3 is TGCAGTGCTAGATATGAGGGGAAGACCCAGTACTTC.

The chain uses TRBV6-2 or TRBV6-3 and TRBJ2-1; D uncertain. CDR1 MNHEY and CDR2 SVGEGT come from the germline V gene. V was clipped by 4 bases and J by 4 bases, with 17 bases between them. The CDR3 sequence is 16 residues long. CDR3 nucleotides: TGTGCCAGCAGTTCCCTACCGGGTCAACCTTACAATGAGCAGTTCTTC. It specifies CASSSLPGQPYNEQFF.

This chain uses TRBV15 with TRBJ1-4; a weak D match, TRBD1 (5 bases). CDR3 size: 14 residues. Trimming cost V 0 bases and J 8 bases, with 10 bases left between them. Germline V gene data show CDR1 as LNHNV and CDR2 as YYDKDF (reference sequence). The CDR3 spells CATSRDQGCEKLFF. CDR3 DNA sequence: TGTGCCACCAGCAGAGACCAGGGCTGCGAAAAACTGTTTTTT.

The CDR3 sequence: CASSQGQGVINEKLFF. CDR3 sequence (DNA): TGCGCCAGCAGCCAAGGCCAGGGGGTGATTAATGAAAAACTGTTTTTT. The chain couples TRBV4-3 to TRBJ1-4; 7 bases align to TRBD1. The germline CDR1 and CDR2 sequences are LGHNA and YSLEER. V shed 1 base and J 4 bases; nucleotides not matched to a gene: 6. The CDR3 has 16 residues.

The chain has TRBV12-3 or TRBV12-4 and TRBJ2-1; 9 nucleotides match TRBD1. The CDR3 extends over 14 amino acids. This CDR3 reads CVTGGGSSYNEQFF. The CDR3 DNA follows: TGTGTCACAGGGGGCGGGAGCTCCTACAATGAGCAGTTCTTC.

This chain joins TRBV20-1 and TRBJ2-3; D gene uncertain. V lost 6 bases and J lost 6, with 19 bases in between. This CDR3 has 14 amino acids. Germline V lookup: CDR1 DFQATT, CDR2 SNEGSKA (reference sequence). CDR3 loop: CSARQPVLVDTQYF. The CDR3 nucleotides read TGCAGTGCCCGCCAGCCAGTTTTGGTGGATACGCAGTATTTT.

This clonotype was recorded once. The CDR3 DNA is TGTGCCATCAGCCAGTCGGTCGGTGAGCAGTTCTTC. Its translation is CAISQSVGEQFF. This chain uses TRBV10-3 with TRBJ2-1; D is ambiguous. The CDR3 has 12 residues. With 6 bases removed from V and 9 bases from J, the gap between germline ends came to 12 bases. From germline, CDR1 is ENHRY and CDR2 SYGVKD.

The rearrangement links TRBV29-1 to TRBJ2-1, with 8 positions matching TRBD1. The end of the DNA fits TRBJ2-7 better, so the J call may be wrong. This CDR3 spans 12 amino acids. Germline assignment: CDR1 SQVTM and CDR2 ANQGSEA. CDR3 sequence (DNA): TGCAGCGTCGGACAGGGTTACAATGAGCAGTACTTC. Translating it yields CSVGQGYNEQYF.

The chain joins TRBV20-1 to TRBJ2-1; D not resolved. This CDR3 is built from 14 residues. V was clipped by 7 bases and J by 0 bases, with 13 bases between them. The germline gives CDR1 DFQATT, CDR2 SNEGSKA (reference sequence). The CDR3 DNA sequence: TGCAGTGGGGCGGCCTGGAACTCCTACAATGAGCAGTTCTTC. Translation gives CSGAAWNSYNEQFF.

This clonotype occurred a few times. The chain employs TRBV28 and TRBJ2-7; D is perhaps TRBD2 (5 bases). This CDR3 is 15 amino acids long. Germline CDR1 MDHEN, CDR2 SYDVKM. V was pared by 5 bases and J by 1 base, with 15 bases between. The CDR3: CASSPPGSGSYEQYF. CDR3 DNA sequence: TGTGCCAGCAGTCCCCCGGGATCGGGATCCTACGAGCAGTACTTC. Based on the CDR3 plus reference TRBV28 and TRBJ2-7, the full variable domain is DVKVTQSSRYLVKRTGEKVFLECVQDMDHENMFWYRQDPGLGLRLIYFSYDVKMKEKGDIPEGYSVSREKKERFSLILESASTNQTSMYLCASSPPGSGSYEQYFGPGTRLTVT.

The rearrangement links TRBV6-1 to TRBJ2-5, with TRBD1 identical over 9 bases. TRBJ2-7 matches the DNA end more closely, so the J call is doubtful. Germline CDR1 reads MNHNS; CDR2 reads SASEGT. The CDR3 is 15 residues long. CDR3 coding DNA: TGTGCCAGCAGTGAGCCCGGGACAGGGTTGGGCGAGCAGTACTTC. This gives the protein CASSEPGTGLGEQYF.

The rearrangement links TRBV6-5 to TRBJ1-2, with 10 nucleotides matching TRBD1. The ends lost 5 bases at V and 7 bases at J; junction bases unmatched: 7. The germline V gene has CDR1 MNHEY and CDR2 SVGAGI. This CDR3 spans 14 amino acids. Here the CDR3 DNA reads TGTGCCAGCAGTCCCACCGGGACAGGGGCTGGCTACACCTTC. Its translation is CASSPTGTGAGYTF.

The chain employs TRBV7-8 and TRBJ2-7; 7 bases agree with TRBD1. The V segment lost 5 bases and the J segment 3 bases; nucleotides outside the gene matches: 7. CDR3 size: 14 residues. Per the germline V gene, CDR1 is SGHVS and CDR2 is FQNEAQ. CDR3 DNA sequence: TGTGCCAGCAGCCTTGGGGACAGCGACTACGAGCAGTACTTC. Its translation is CASSLGDSDYEQYF.

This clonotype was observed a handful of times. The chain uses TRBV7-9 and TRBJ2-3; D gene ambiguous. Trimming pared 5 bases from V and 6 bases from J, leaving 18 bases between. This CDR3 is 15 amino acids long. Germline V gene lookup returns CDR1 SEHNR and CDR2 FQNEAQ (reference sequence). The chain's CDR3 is CASSLPRSSRDTQYF. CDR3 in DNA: TGTGCCAGCAGCCTCCCCAGGTCATCAAGGGATACGCAGTATTTT.

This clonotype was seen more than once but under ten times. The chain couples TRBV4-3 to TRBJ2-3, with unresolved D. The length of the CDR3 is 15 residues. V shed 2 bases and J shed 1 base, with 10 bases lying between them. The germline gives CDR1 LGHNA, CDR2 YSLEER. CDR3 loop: CASSQRWGRTDTQYF. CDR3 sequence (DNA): TGCGCCAGCAGCCAAAGGTGGGGTCGCACAGATACGCAGTATTTT.

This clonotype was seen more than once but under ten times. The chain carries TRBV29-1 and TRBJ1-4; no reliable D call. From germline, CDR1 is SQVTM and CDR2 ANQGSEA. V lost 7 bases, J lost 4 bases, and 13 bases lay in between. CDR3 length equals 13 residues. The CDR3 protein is CSARWSRNEKLFF. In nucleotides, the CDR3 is TGCAGCGCCCGATGGAGTCGTAATGAAAAACTGTTTTTT. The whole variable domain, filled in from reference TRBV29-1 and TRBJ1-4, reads SAVISQKPSRDICQRGTSLTIQCQVDSQVTMMFWYRQQPGQSLTLIATANQGSEATYESGFVIDKFPISRPNLTFSTLTVSNMSPEDSSIYLCSARWSRNEKLFFGSGTQLSVL.

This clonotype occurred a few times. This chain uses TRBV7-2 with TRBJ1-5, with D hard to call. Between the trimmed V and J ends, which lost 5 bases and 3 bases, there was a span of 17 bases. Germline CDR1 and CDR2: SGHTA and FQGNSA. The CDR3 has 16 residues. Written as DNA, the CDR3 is TGTGCCAGCAGCAACCAAGGGCCGGTTGACAATCAGCCCCAGCATTTT. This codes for CASSNQGPVDNQPQHF.

The CDR3 coding sequence is TGTGCCAGCATCGTTCAGGGAGGTAACGAGCAGTACTTC. As protein: CASIVQGGNEQYF. The V gene is TRBV28, the J gene TRBJ2-5; the D gene is possibly TRBD2 (6 bases). TRBJ2-7 explains the end of the DNA better; the J call may be wrong. CDR3 length: 13 amino acids. The germline V gene has CDR1 MDHEN and CDR2 SYDVKM.

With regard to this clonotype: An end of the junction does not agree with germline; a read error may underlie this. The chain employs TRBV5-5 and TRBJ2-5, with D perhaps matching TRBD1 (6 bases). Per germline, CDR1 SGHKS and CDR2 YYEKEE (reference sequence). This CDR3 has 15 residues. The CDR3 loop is CVSSELGHSQETQYF. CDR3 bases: TGTGTCAGCAGCGAATTGGGACACTCGCAAGAGACCCAGTACTTC.

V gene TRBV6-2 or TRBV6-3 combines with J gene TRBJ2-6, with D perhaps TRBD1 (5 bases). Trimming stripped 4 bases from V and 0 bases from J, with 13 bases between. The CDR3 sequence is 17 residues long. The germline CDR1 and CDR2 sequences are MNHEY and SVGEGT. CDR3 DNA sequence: TGTGCCAGCAGTTTGCGCAGGGATATCTCTGGGGCCAACGTCCTGACTTTC. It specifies CASSLRRDISGANVLTF.

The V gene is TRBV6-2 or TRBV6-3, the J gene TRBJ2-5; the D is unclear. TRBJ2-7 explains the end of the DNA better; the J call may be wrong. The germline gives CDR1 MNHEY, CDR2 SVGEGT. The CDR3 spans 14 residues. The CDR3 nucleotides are TGTGCCAGCAGTTATGGTGCGTACACCTACGAGCAGTACTTC. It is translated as CASSYGAYTYEQYF.

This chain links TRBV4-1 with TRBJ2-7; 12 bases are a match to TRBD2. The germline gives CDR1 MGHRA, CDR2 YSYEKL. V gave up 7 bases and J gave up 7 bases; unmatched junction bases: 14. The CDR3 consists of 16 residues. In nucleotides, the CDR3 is TGCGCCAGCAAACAACCCGGGACTAGCGGGTACAATGAGCAGTACTTC. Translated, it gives CASKQPGTSGYNEQYF.